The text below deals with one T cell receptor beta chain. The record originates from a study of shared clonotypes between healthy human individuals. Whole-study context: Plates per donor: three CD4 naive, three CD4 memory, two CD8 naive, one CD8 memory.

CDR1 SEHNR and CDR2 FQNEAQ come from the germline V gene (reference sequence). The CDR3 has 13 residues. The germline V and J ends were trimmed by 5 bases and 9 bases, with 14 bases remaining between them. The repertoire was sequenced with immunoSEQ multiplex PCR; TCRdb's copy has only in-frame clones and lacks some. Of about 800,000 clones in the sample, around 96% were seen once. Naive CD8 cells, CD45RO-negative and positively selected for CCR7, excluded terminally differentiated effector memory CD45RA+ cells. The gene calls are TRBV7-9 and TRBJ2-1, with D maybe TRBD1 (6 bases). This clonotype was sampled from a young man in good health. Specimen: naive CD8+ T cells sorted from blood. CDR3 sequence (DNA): TGTGCCAGCAGCGATAATACAGGGTCTGAGCAGTTCTTC. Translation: CASSDNTGSEQFF.